This TCR beta chain comes out of a study of cytomegalovirus exposure and HLA in healthy donors. CDR3 size: 13 residues. V lost 3 bases and J lost 2, with 5 bases in between. Germline V gene sequence: CDR1 LNHDA, CDR2 SQIVND (reference sequence). In the PCR, 60 Vbeta and 13 Jbeta primers were used. TCRdb's copy holds only in-frame clones and misses some; the assay was immunoSEQ multiplex PCR. The sample includes approximately 60,000 clones, roughly 80% of them seen just once. This sequence joins TRBV19 and TRBJ1-3; no definite D call. Sequencing was carried out using PBMCs. The source is a man aged 25 to 40 in good health and CMV-seronegative. Here the CDR3 reads CASSIGAGNTIYF. DNA of the CDR3: TGTGCCAGTAGTATCGGGGCTGGAAACACCATATATTTT.